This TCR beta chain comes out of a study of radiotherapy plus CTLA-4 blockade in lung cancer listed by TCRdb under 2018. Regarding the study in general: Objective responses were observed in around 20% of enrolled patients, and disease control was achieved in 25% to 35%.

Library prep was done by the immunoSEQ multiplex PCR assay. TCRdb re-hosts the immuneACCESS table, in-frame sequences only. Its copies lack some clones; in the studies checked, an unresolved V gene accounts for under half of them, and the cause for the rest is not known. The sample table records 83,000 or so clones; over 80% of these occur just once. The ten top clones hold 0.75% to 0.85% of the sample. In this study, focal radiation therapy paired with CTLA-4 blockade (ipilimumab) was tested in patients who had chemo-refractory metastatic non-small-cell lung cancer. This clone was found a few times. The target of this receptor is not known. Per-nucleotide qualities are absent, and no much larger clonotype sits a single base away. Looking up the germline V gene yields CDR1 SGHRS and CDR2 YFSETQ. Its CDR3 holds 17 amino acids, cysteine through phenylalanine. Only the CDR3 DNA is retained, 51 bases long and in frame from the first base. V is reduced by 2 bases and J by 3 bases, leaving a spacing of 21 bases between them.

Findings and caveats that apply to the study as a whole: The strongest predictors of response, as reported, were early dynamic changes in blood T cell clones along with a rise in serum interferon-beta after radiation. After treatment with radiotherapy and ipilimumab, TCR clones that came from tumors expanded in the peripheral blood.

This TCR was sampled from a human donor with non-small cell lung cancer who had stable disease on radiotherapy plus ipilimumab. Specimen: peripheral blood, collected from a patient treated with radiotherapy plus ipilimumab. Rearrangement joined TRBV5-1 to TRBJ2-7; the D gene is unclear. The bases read TGCGCCAGCAGCTTATCATTTATTGTGACCGGTAGCTACGAGCAGTACTTC. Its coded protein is CASSLSFIVTGSYEQYF.